The 25 T cell receptor beta chains listed next were all sequenced from one sample in a study of cytomegalovirus exposure and HLA in healthy donors. 13 Jbeta primers and 60 Vbeta primers were used for the PCR. Using immunoSEQ multiplex PCR, the repertoire was profiled, and TCRdb retains in-frame clones only, with some absent. The specimen's table records approximately 130,000 clones. The sequenced material came from PBMCs. The receptor source for this set is a woman aged 60-75 years in good health and CMV-seronegative.

This chain uses TRBV6-5 with TRBJ2-4; 8 nucleotides align to TRBD1. The CDR3 has 16 residues. Looked up from germline, CDR1 is MNHEY and CDR2 is SVGAGI. The V segment lost 2 bases and the J segment 6 bases; nucleotides outside the gene matches: 9. The CDR3 sequence: CASSYLTGTGSNIQYF. DNA for the CDR3: TGTGCCAGCAGTTACCTTACCGGGACAGGTTCAAACATTCAGTACTTC.

The chain is built from TRBV14 and TRBJ1-6; perhaps TRBD1 as D (6 bases). The V end was cut by 5 bases, the J end by 5 bases, with 10 bases between. This CDR3 is 14 amino acids long. Germline CDR1 SGHDN, CDR2 FVKESK. Here the CDR3 reads CASSGDTNNSPLHF. In nucleotides, the CDR3 is TGTGCCAGCAGCGGGGACACAAATAATTCACCCCTCCACTTT.

The chain has TRBV7-9 and TRBJ2-3; D is unclear. The CDR3 is 15 amino acids. From germline, CDR1 is SEHNR and CDR2 FQNEAQ (reference sequence). Trimming pared 2 bases from V and 0 bases from J, leaving 9 bases between. In DNA, the CDR3 is TGTGCCAGCAGCTTACGCGCCCCTAGCACAGATACGCAGTATTTT. This sequence encodes CASSLRAPSTDTQYF.

The V gene is TRBV6-5, the J gene TRBJ2-1; 9 nucleotides align to TRBD2. Per germline, CDR1 MNHEY and CDR2 SVGAGI. The V segment lost 2 bases and the J segment 8 bases; nucleotides outside the gene matches: 7. The CDR3 is 15 residues long. CDR3 DNA sequence: TGTGCCAGCAGTTACATGCCTAGCGGGAACGATGAGCAGTTCTTC. Translation gives CASSYMPSGNDEQFF.

This sequence joins TRBV28 and TRBJ1-3; D not resolved. Per the germline V gene, CDR1 is MDHEN and CDR2 is SYDVKM. This CDR3 is built from 15 residues. Trimming pared 10 bases from V and 0 bases from J, leaving 16 bases between. In DNA, the CDR3 is TGTGCCACCCTGGGCTTTCCGGCCTCTGGAAACACCATATATTTT. This sequence encodes CATLGFPASGNTIYF.

The chain couples TRBV18 to TRBJ2-7; 9 nucleotides agree with TRBD1. Per germline, CDR1 KGHSH and CDR2 LQKENI. The CDR3 length is 14 residues. V lost 3 bases and J lost 3; bases outside the gene matches: 3. CDR3 sequence: CASSPNRGHYEQYF. The CDR3 nucleotides are TGTGCCAGCTCACCCAACAGGGGGCACTACGAGCAGTACTTC.

The chain combines TRBV4-2 with TRBJ2-5; the D gene is possibly TRBD2 (5 bases). There are 13 residues in the CDR3. Per the germline V gene, CDR1 is LGHNA and CDR2 is YNFKEQ. Trimming pared 1 base from V and 5 bases from J, leaving 8 bases between. The CDR3 region is CASSQVGGETQYF. The CDR3 DNA follows: TGTGCCAGCAGCCAAGTAGGAGGCGAGACCCAGTACTTC.

The chain links TRBV6-5 to TRBJ1-1; D not certain. CDR3 length: 15 amino acids. V shed 5 bases and J shed 4 bases, with 17 bases lying between them. Germline V lookup: CDR1 MNHEY, CDR2 SVGAGI. This CDR3 is CASSPGGGRSTEAFF. The DNA for the CDR3 is TGTGCCAGCAGTCCGGGAGGTGGGCGGAGCACTGAAGCTTTCTTT.

V gene TRBV4-1 combines with J gene TRBJ2-2; 9 bases align to TRBD2. The CDR3 contains 17 residues. Germline loops: CDR1 MGHRA, CDR2 YSYEKL. The trim removed 0 bases at V and 7 bases at J, leaving 9 bases unmatched. The CDR3 coding sequence is TGCGCCAGCAGCCAAGATCTTGCGGGGGGGCCGTTCGGGGAGCTGTTTTTT. Protein sequence: CASSQDLAGGPFGELFF.

J is TRBJ2-7 and V is TRBV6-1; D is perhaps TRBD2 (6 bases). Trimming removed 2 bases at V and 6 bases at J, with 11 bases between. Germline CDR1 and CDR2: MNHNS and SASEGT. This CDR3 has 13 residues. The CDR3: CASSESGLGEQYF. The CDR3 nucleotides read TGTGCCAGCAGTGAAAGCGGGCTCGGCGAGCAGTACTTC.

The V and J genes are TRBV25-1 and TRBJ2-7; D is ambiguous. From germline, CDR1 is MGHDK and CDR2 SYGVNS. The CDR3 runs to 14 residues. V shed 6 bases and J shed 9 bases, with 21 bases lying between them. Here the CDR3 DNA reads TGTGCCAGCAGCCCAGGATCGAAAATCTCGTGGCAGTACTTC. Protein sequence: CASSPGSKISWQYF.

The J gene is TRBJ2-7, the V gene TRBV6-6; 7 bases are a match to TRBD1. Germline V lookup: CDR1 MNHNY, CDR2 SVGAGI (reference sequence). The junction had 13 bases not matched to a gene; V was cut back by 5 bases and J by 9 bases. There are 14 residues in the CDR3. CDR3 amino acids: CASSDLNYRGGQYF. In DNA form, the CDR3 reads TGTGCCAGCAGTGATCTCAATTACAGGGGCGGGCAGTACTTC.

The chain joins TRBV15 to TRBJ2-3; 7 bases fit TRBD2. In germline, CDR1 is LNHNV, CDR2 YYDKDF (reference sequence). V dropped 5 bases and J dropped 6; count of bases not matched to a gene: 14. This CDR3 spans 16 amino acids. CDR3 in DNA: TGTGCCACCAGCGACTATATGGGAGGGTCCACGGATACGCAGTATTTT. Residues: CATSDYMGGSTDTQYF.

The chain recombines TRBV19 with TRBJ2-7, with TRBD2 matching over 12 bases. In germline, CDR1 is LNHDA, CDR2 SQIVND (reference sequence). The CDR3 length is 15 residues. The V segment lost 7 bases and the J segment 3 bases; nucleotides outside the gene matches: 7. The CDR3 sequence is CASTMTSGGFYEQYF. The CDR3, as DNA: TGTGCCAGTACCATGACTAGCGGGGGATTCTACGAGCAGTACTTC.

This rearrangement joins TRBV7-8 to TRBJ2-5; 12 bases are a match to TRBD1. The better agreement between TRBJ2-7 and the DNA end casts doubt on the J call. CDR3 size: 17 residues. Looked up from germline, CDR1 is SGHVS and CDR2 is FQNEAQ. The CDR3 sequence is CASSVLKGQGALYEQYF. The CDR3 nucleotides read TGTGCCAGCAGCGTCCTTAAGGGACAGGGGGCATTGTACGAGCAGTACTTC.

The V call is TRBV5-1, the J call TRBJ1-4; 9 nucleotides agree with TRBD1. CDR3 size: 16 residues. The V segment lost 2 bases and the J segment 1 base; nucleotides outside the gene matches: 3. Looked up from germline, CDR1 is SGHRS and CDR2 is YFSETQ. The CDR3 bases are TGCGCCAGCAGCTTAACGGGACAGGGAACTAATGAAAAACTGTTTTTT. Protein: CASSLTGQGTNEKLFF.

The chain links TRBV27 to TRBJ1-1, with TRBD1 matching 8 bases. The CDR3 covers 16 residues. Germline CDR1 and CDR2: MNHEY and SMNVEV (reference sequence). V was clipped by 4 bases and J by 5 bases; unmatched bases: 12. The DNA for the CDR3 is TGTGCCAGCAGTTCCTCCCGGACAGGGTTAGTAACTGAAGCTTTCTTT. Its protein product is CASSSSRTGLVTEAFF.

J is TRBJ2-4 and V is TRBV14; a possible D gene is TRBD1 (6 bases). The germline CDR1 and CDR2 sequences are SGHDN and FVKESK. CDR3 length: 15 amino acids. Trimming took off 2 bases at V and 6 bases at J, with 14 bases between the two ends. CDR3 nucleotide sequence: TGTGCCAGCAGCCAATTCGGGACACGGACAAACATTCAGTACTTC. Encoded protein: CASSQFGTRTNIQYF.

For this clone: The junction does not match germline at one end; this may be a read error. The V call is TRBV7-7, the J call TRBJ2-6, with D perhaps TRBD1 (6 bases). This CDR3 contains 17 residues. Germline CDR1 SSHAT, CDR2 FNYEAQ (reference sequence). The CDR3 reads CASSSGATVSGANVLTF. The CDR3, as DNA: TGTGCTAGCAGTTCAGGGGCTACCGTTTCTGGGGCCAACGTCCTGACTTTC.

V usage is TRBV29-1 and J usage is TRBJ2-1; 8 nucleotides match TRBD1. Germline assignment: CDR1 SQVTM and CDR2 ANQGSEA. Losses at the gene ends were 4 bases for V and 7 bases for J; bases not matched to a gene: 9. The CDR3 is 14 amino acids. The CDR3 loop is CSVVNRGWSNEQFF. CDR3 nucleotides: TGCAGCGTTGTAAACAGGGGGTGGTCGAATGAGCAGTTCTTC.

The chain recombines TRBV28 with TRBJ2-7; the match to TRBD1 covers 9 bases. V trimming: 7 bases; J trimming: 6 bases; junction bases outside the gene matches: 10. The length of the CDR3 is 14 residues. Germline lookup yields CDR1 MDHEN and CDR2 SYDVKM. The CDR3 spells CASITGTGNAEQYF. In DNA, the CDR3 is TGTGCCAGCATCACCGGGACAGGGAACGCCGAGCAGTACTTC.

The chain is built from TRBV2 and TRBJ2-6, with D perhaps TRBD1 (6 bases). Trimming shortened V by 8 bases and J by 2 bases, and 13 bases separated the two germline ends. The CDR3 extends over 15 amino acids. Germline V CDR1 and CDR2: SNHLY, FYNNEI. In DNA, the CDR3 is TGTGCCAGCTCCACAGGGTCAGCTGGGGCCAACGTCCTGACTTTC. Protein: CASSTGSAGANVLTF.

The genes are TRBV7-9 and TRBJ2-7; D not certain. V was pared by 1 base and J by 0 bases, with 7 bases between. The CDR3 is 14 residues long. CDR1 and CDR2 (germline): SEHNR, FQNEAQ (reference sequence). The CDR3, as DNA: TGTGCCAGCAGCTTAGATGGCAGCTCCTACGAGCAGTACTTC. It yields the protein CASSLDGSSYEQYF.

The chain uses TRBV28 and TRBJ2-7; D possibly corresponds to TRBD2 (6 bases). Trimming took off 6 bases at V and 2 bases at J, with 17 bases between the two ends. Germline V lookup: CDR1 MDHEN, CDR2 SYDVKM. The CDR3 runs to 15 residues. Here the CDR3 reads CASSSPGGATYEQYF. For the CDR3, the DNA is TGTGCCAGCAGCAGTCCTGGCGGGGCGACCTACGAGCAGTACTTC.

The rearrangement uses TRBV2 and TRBJ2-1, with a possible D match to TRBD2 (6 bases). Germline V CDR1 and CDR2: SNHLY, FYNNEI. CDR3 length: 12 amino acids. V lost 6 bases, J lost 5 bases, and 8 bases lay in between. The CDR3 loop reads CASRGLNNEQFF. CDR3 DNA sequence: TGTGCCAGCAGGGGACTTAACAATGAGCAGTTCTTC. Full variable domain (outside the CDR3, taken from reference TRBV2 and TRBJ2-1): EPEVTQTPSHQVTQMGQEVILRCVPISNHLYFYWYRQILGQKVEFLVSFYNNEISEKSEIFDDQFSVERPDGSNFTLKIRSTKLEDSAMYFCASRGLNNEQFFGPGTRLTVL.